The rows below give T cell receptor beta chains drawn from one sample of a study of T-cell memory formation after mild COVID-19. TCRdb itself ran the 5' RACE reads through MiXCR, one entry per CDR3 protein. The sample records 400,000 or so distinct CDR3 sequences, around 18% being singletons. The sample was PBMCs or a T cell subset sorted from them (not recorded which). These receptors originate from an adult woman who had mild COVID-19 (a few samples of this study predate the infection). Cell type and time point are not known. Each CDR3 is given without its conserved first and last residue.

V: TRBV7-6
CDR3: ASSPGTLDTDTQY

V: TRBV4-1
CDR3: ASSQDQGPGSYEQY

V: TRBV5-6
CDR3: ASSLGLRGGYEQY

V: TRBV2
CDR3: ASSSGQGAGTEAF

V: TRBV10-3
CDR3: AISSNGRNTEAF

V: TRBV12-3/TRBV12-4
CDR3: ASSPLPGQGSRTDTQY

V: TRBV20-1
CDR3: SARYDRANYGYT

V: TRBV12-3/TRBV12-4
CDR3: ASSSLTGRAF

V: TRBV4-3
CDR3: ASSQDGGINEQY

V: TRBV20-1
CDR3: SVPTSGGLNEQF

V: TRBV6-5
CDR3: ASSYSGTTNEKLF

V: TRBV7-9
CDR3: ASSFEQGSQETQY

V: TRBV5-6
CDR3: ASSPRTGGIPGSTEAF

V: TRBV5-1
CDR3: ASSPFYTTTGELF

V: TRBV28
CDR3: ASTKPGTSGPEQY

V: TRBV27
CDR3: ASKSYWGHEQY

V: TRBV10-3
CDR3: AISDVETAYEQY

V: TRBV20-1
CDR3: SASPLLGEQF

V: TRBV30
CDR3: AGRPRGYNEQF

V: TRBV4-3
CDR3: ASLWEPSPYNEQF

V: TRBV24-1
CDR3: ATSDGTGTSYYGYT

V: TRBV13
CDR3: ASSLQYGSQETQY

V: TRBV25-1
CDR3: ASSWLTVTDEQF

V: TRBV7-2
CDR3: ASSLAGQGVDQPQH

V: TRBV12-3/TRBV12-4
CDR3: ASSLNIYGYT

V: TRBV25-1
CDR3: ASSGYTVGNYGYT

V: TRBV7-9
CDR3: ASSSRQGAGEAF

V: TRBV15
CDR3: ATSDALNTEAF

V: TRBV12-3/TRBV12-4
CDR3: ASRMSGSTYEQY

V: TRBV5-1
CDR3: ASSLGQDSVGNTIY

V: TRBV6-5
CDR3: ASSPDRGIYNEQF

V: TRBV12-3/TRBV12-4
CDR3: ASLQAIGELF

V: TRBV2
CDR3: ASSVMTREQY

V: TRBV19
CDR3: ASSTDTSSGNTIY

V: TRBV2
CDR3: ASSEERVSTDTQY

V: TRBV6-5
CDR3: ASSYGDLTYEQY

V: TRBV4-3
CDR3: ASSQGFLAETQY